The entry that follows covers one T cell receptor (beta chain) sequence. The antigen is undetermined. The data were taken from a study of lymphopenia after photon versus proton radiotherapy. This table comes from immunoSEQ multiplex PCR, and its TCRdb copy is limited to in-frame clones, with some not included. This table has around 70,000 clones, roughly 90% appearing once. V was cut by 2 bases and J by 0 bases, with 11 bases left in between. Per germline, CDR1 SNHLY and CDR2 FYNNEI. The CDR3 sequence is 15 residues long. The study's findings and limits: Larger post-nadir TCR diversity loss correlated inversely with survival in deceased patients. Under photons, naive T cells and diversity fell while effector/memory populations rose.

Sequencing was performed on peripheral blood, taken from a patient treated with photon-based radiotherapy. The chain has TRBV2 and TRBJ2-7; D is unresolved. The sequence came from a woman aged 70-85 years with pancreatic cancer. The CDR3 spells CASSELWVASYEQYF. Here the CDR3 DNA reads TGTGCCAGCAGTGAATTATGGGTAGCCTCCTACGAGCAGTACTTC.